This T cell receptor (beta chain) emerged from a study of cytomegalovirus exposure and HLA in healthy donors. About this clone itself: Antigen unknown.

This PCR relied on a set of 60 Vbeta primers and 13 Jbeta primers. TCRdb's copy holds only in-frame clones and misses some; the assay was immunoSEQ multiplex PCR. The sample lists 90,000 to 130,000 clones, approximately 83% occurring once. Study-level findings and limits: Whilst most TCR sequences proved rare, a subset of public TCRs occurred across many donors.

Trimming cost V 7 bases and J 3 bases; bases outside gene matches: 6. The CDR3 contains 14 residues. Germline V gene data show CDR1 as LNHDA and CDR2 as SQIVND (reference sequence). Material for sequencing was PBMCs. This TCR was recovered from a man aged 35 to 55 in good health and CMV-seronegative. The chain employs TRBV19 and TRBJ1-5, with TRBD1 identical over 7 bases. The CDR3 DNA follows: TGTGCCAGTAATCCAGGGGGGACCAATCAGCCCCAGCATTTT. It codes for CASNPGGTNQPQHF.